The 18 T cell receptor beta chains below were found in one sample sequenced in a study of blood T cell repertoires in COVID-19. Some clones are missing from TCRdb's copy, which holds only in-frame ones; the method was immunoSEQ multiplex PCR. The repertoire holds fewer than 250,000 clones, with around four fifths as singletons. What was sequenced was peripheral blood. These receptors were taken from an older woman with active or convalescent COVID-19.

The chain links TRBV29-1 to TRBJ2-4, with 7 bases identical to TRBD1. CDR3 length equals 14 residues. V dropped 6 bases and J dropped 7; count of bases not matched to a gene: 12. In germline, CDR1 is SQVTM, CDR2 ANQGSEA. This chain's CDR3 is CSVGMTGSRNIQYF. The CDR3 DNA reads TGCAGCGTGGGAATGACAGGGAGCCGGAACATTCAGTACTTC.

J is TRBJ2-3 and V is TRBV7-6, with unresolved D. CDR1 is SGHVS and CDR2 is FNYEAQ in the germline V gene. This CDR3 contains 15 residues. V was cut by 5 bases and J by 7 bases, with 19 bases left in between. CDR3 in amino acids: CASSPIYDKANTQYF. DNA of the CDR3: TGTGCCAGCAGCCCCATATACGATAAAGCAAATACGCAGTATTTT.

The chain uses TRBV4-1 and TRBJ1-1, with 10 bases that match TRBD1. Germline V CDR1 and CDR2: MGHRA, YSYEKL. V was clipped by 2 bases and J by 2 bases; unmatched bases: 5. This CDR3 is built from 16 residues. Here the CDR3 reads CASSQKTGGGNTEAFF. CDR3 DNA sequence: TGCGCCAGCAGCCAAAAGACAGGGGGCGGTAACACTGAAGCTTTCTTT.

The chain couples TRBV5-1 to TRBJ2-2, with D maybe TRBD2 (6 bases). The V gene lost 1 base and the J gene lost 3 bases, with 16 bases spanning the gap. The CDR3 length is 17 residues. Germline V CDR1 and CDR2: SGHRS, YFSETQ. CDR3 sequence reads: CASSLRGLRGYTGELFF. The CDR3 DNA reads TGCGCCAGCAGCTTGAGGGGCCTGCGGGGTTACACCGGGGAGCTGTTTTTT.

The V call is TRBV5-6, the J call TRBJ1-3; the D gene is possibly TRBD1 (6 bases). V gave up 4 bases and J gave up 0 bases, with 11 bases separating them. The CDR3 is 15 residues long. The V gene's germline CDR1 is SGHDT and CDR2 YYEEEE. Here the CDR3 reads CASSLRGNSGNTIYF. The CDR3 DNA sequence: TGTGCCAGCAGCCTGAGGGGGAACTCTGGAAACACCATATATTTT.

This clone came up once. The V call is TRBV27, the J call TRBJ1-4; 9 nucleotides line up with TRBD1. After removal of 7 bases from V and 8 bases from J, the junction contained 5 bases not matched to a gene. Germline V gene data show CDR1 as MNHEY and CDR2 as SMNVEV (reference sequence). This CDR3 comprises 13 residues. CDR3 region: CASTGTGREKLFF. CDR3 DNA: TGTGCCAGCACCGGGACAGGGCGCGAAAAACTGTTTTTT.

The V call is TRBV3-1 (or the pseudogene TRBV3-2), the J call TRBJ2-7, with TRBD2 identical over 11 bases. From germline, CDR1 is LGHDT and CDR2 YNNKEL (reference sequence). The V and J ends lost 1 base and 6 bases, in that order; junction bases with no gene match: 5. The CDR3 totals 15 residues. The CDR3 sequence: CASSQARTSGSEQYF. The CDR3 DNA sequence: TGTGCCAGCAGCCAAGCCCGTACTAGCGGGAGCGAGCAGTACTTC.

V is TRBV5-1 and J is TRBJ2-5, with D maybe TRBD1 (5 bases). This CDR3 is 14 amino acids long. CDR1 is SGHRS, CDR2 YFSETQ, per germline. V was cut by 2 bases and J by 5 bases, with 13 bases left in between. Written as DNA, the CDR3 is TGCGCCAGCAGCTTACAGGATTATGGTGAGACCCAGTACTTC. This codes for CASSLQDYGETQYF.

The chain recombines TRBV19 with TRBJ1-2; 8 positions match TRBD1. The CDR3 totals 13 residues. CDR1 is LNHDA, CDR2 SQIVND, per germline (reference sequence). Trimming took 6 bases from V and 8 from J; bases not matched to a gene: 8. CDR3: CASRETGDNGYTF. CDR3 nucleotides: TGTGCCAGTAGAGAGACAGGGGATAACGGCTACACCTTC.

The genes are TRBV9 and TRBJ2-5; 9 bases fit TRBD1. After removal of 3 bases from V and 5 bases from J, the junction contained 8 bases not matched to a gene. CDR3 length equals 15 residues. Per germline, CDR1 SGDLS and CDR2 YYNGEE. The CDR3 DNA follows: TGTGCCAGCAGCGCCCGGACAGGGGTACGGGAGACCCAGTACTTC. Translated, it gives CASSARTGVRETQYF.

The CDR3 spells CASSRNTGELFF. DNA for the CDR3: TGTGCCAGCAGCCGGAACACCGGGGAGCTGTTTTTT. The rearrangement joins TRBV6-5 to TRBJ2-2, with no clear D. Deletions cut 6 bases from V and 1 base from J, with 3 bases between. The CDR3 spans 12 residues. CDR1 MNHEY and CDR2 SVGAGI come from the germline V gene.

This rearrangement joins TRBV7-2 to TRBJ2-5, with D maybe TRBD1 (5 bases). The V end was cut by 2 bases, the J end by 5 bases, with 12 bases between. The CDR3 runs 14 residues. Looked up from germline, CDR1 is SGHTA and CDR2 is FQGNSA. The CDR3 spells CASSLRAGWETQYF. The CDR3 DNA reads TGTGCCAGCAGCTTAAGGGCAGGGTGGGAGACCCAGTACTTC.

The V call is TRBV27, the J call TRBJ2-7, with D perhaps matching TRBD1 (5 bases). V lost 5 bases, J lost 2 bases, and 7 bases lay in between. CDR1 and CDR2 (germline): MNHEY, SMNVEV (reference sequence). The CDR3 runs 12 residues. The CDR3 spells CASSAGTYEQYF. The CDR3 DNA sequence: TGTGCCAGCAGTGCAGGGACCTACGAGCAGTACTTC.

The chain has TRBV5-4 and TRBJ2-7, with 10 nucleotides matching TRBD1. V lost 3 bases, J lost 3 bases, and 6 bases stayed unmatched. CDR1 SGHNT and CDR2 YYREEE come from the germline V gene (reference sequence). The CDR3 totals 15 residues. DNA for the CDR3: TGTGCCAGCAGCTGGGGGACAGGGGTCGTCTACGAGCAGTACTTC. Translating gives CASSWGTGVVYEQYF.

The rearrangement joins TRBV9 to TRBJ2-1; 10 positions agree with TRBD2. Germline V gene data show CDR1 as SGDLS and CDR2 as YYNGEE. V trimming: 0 bases; J trimming: 4 bases; junction bases outside the gene matches: 7. The CDR3 is 17 amino acids. As DNA, the CDR3 is TGTGCCAGCAGCGTAGCTCCGAGCGGGAGGGATTACAATGAGCAGTTCTTC. This encodes CASSVAPSGRDYNEQFF.

The chain has TRBV9 and TRBJ2-1, with D perhaps matching TRBD2 (6 bases). V dropped 3 bases and J dropped 0 bases, with 10 bases sitting between them. The length of the CDR3 is 15 residues. The germline V gene has CDR1 SGDLS and CDR2 YYNGEE. The CDR3, as DNA: TGTGCCAGCAGCGCCGGAGGGTACTCCTACAATGAGCAGTTCTTC. Its protein is CASSAGGYSYNEQFF. The full variable domain, in which reference TRBV9 and TRBJ2-1 provide the parts outside the CDR3, is DSGVTQTPKHLITATGQRVTLRCSPRSGDLSVYWYQQSLDQGLQFLIQYYNGEERAKGNILERFSAQQFPDLHSELNLSSLELGDSALYFCASSAGGYSYNEQFFGPGTRLTVL.

This clone has only one observation. The chain employs TRBV7-9 and TRBJ2-1; 9 positions agree with TRBD1. The CDR3 is made up of 14 amino acids. Germline CDR1 and CDR2: SEHNR and FQNEAQ (reference sequence). CDR3 protein: CLTGRDRDFNEQFF. CDR3 in DNA: TGTCTAACGGGCCGGGACAGGGACTTCAATGAGCAGTTCTTC.

This chain uses TRBV7-2 with TRBJ1-2; D not resolved. This CDR3 region has 12 residues. Germline V gene sequence: CDR1 SGHTA, CDR2 FQGNSA. Trimming left V 1 base short and J 4 bases short, with 4 bases between. CDR3 DNA sequence: TGTGCCAGCAGCTTAGACAGCTATGGCTACACCTTC. Protein: CASSLDSYGYTF. The full variable domain, its missing parts supplied by reference TRBV7-2 and TRBJ1-2, is GAGVSQSPSNKVTEKGKDVELRCDPISGHTALYWYRQSLGQGLEFLIYFQGNSAPDKSGLPSDRFSAERTGGSVSTLTIQRTQQEDSAVYLCASSLDSYGYTFGSGTRLTVV.